A single sample is the source of the 16 T cell receptor beta chains below, sequenced in a study of blood T cell dynamics during melanoma immunotherapy. The time point was: pre-treatment baseline. Using immunoSEQ multiplex PCR, the repertoire was profiled, and TCRdb retains in-frame clones only, with some absent. The sample carries approximately 15,000 clones, approximately 90% recorded once. Sequenced here: blood, sampled from a patient treated with checkpoint blockade. The source is a human donor with melanoma.

This clone was counted once. The V gene is TRBV2, the J gene TRBJ2-3, with 7 positions matching TRBD1. The germline V gene has CDR1 SNHLY and CDR2 FYNNEI. This CDR3 contains 14 residues. Losses at the gene ends were 4 bases for V and 2 bases for J; bases not matched to a gene: 3. As DNA, the CDR3 is TGTGCCAGCAGTGGACAGGGCTCCACAGATACGCAGTATTTT. It specifies CASSGQGSTDTQYF.

The V and J genes are TRBV29-1 and TRBJ1-1, with a possible D match to TRBD1 (6 bases). Germline V gene data show CDR1 as SQVTM and CDR2 as ANQGSEA. V shed 7 bases and J shed 3 bases, with 18 bases lying between them. The CDR3 sequence is 14 residues long. CDR3 sequence reads: CSAKDGGDYTEAFF. Written as DNA, the CDR3 is TGCAGCGCGAAGGACGGGGGCGATTACACTGAAGCTTTCTTT.

The CDR3 coding sequence is TGTGCCAGCAGCCGATCGGGACAGGGGTTTGGGGTTAACACTGAAGCTTTCTTT. Its protein product is CASSRSGQGFGVNTEAFF. This rearrangement joins TRBV7-9 to TRBJ1-1; 10 bases agree with TRBD1. The CDR3 is 18 amino acids. In germline, CDR1 is SEHNR, CDR2 FQNEAQ (reference sequence). V gave up 5 bases and J gave up 2 bases; unmatched junction bases: 14.

The rearrangement links TRBV6-1 to TRBJ1-5; 8 nucleotides align to TRBD1. V lost 4 bases and J lost 7; bases outside the gene matches: 6. The CDR3 is 14 residues long. CDR1 is MNHNS and CDR2 is SASEGT in the germline V gene. In DNA form, the CDR3 reads TGTGCCAGCAGTGGCGACAGGGGTGAGCAGCCCCAGCATTTT. Encoded protein: CASSGDRGEQPQHF.

The V call is TRBV18, the J call TRBJ1-1; D ambiguous. V was pared by 2 bases and J by 8 bases, with 15 bases between. The CDR3 contains 14 residues. Germline V gives CDR1 KGHSH, CDR2 LQKENI. The CDR3 region is CASSPSKGIGEAFF. CDR3 sequence (DNA): TGTGCCAGCTCACCATCAAAGGGAATTGGGGAAGCTTTCTTT. Variable domain in full (rest from reference TRBV18 and TRBJ1-1): NAGVMQNPRHLVRRRGQEARLRCSPMKGHSHVYWYRQLPEEGLKFMVYLQKENIIDESGMPKERFSAEFPKEGPSILRIQQVVRGDSAAYFCASSPSKGIGEAFFGQGTRLTVV.

The V and J genes are TRBV7-2 and TRBJ1-1, with no clear D. This CDR3 has 12 amino acids. CDR1 is SGHTA, CDR2 FQGNSA, per germline. The V gene lost 5 bases and the J gene lost 4 bases, with 8 bases spanning the gap. As DNA, the CDR3 is TGTGCCAGCAGCCCGGATGCCACTGAAGCTTTCTTT. Its protein product is CASSPDATEAFF.

The chain carries TRBV6-1 and TRBJ1-2, with D maybe TRBD1 (5 bases). CDR3 length: 14 residues. Germline values: CDR1 MNHNS, CDR2 SASEGT. Trimming stripped 2 bases from V and 4 bases from J, with 11 bases between. The CDR3 spells CASSERGGGYGYTF. CDR3 sequence (DNA): TGTGCCAGCAGTGAACGCGGGGGAGGCTATGGCTACACCTTC.

The rearrangement links TRBV7-2 to TRBJ2-2, with D unresolved. V gave up 2 bases and J gave up 5 bases, with 3 bases separating them. The CDR3 is 12 residues long. The germline CDR1 and CDR2 sequences are SGHTA and FQGNSA. This CDR3 is CASSLRTGELFF. For the CDR3, the DNA is TGTGCCAGCAGCTTAAGGACCGGGGAGCTGTTTTTT. Full variable domain (outside the CDR3, taken from reference TRBV7-2 and TRBJ2-2): GAGVSQSPSNKVTEKGKDVELRCDPISGHTALYWYRQSLGQGLEFLIYFQGNSAPDKSGLPSDRFSAERTGGSVSTLTIQRTQQEDSAVYLCASSLRTGELFFGEGSRLTVL.

The CDR3 protein is CASSQEGAVEKLFF. The DNA for the CDR3 is TGTGCCAGCAGCCAAGAGGGGGCCGTAGAAAAACTGTTTTTT. The chain has TRBV6-1 and TRBJ1-4, with 7 bases lining up with TRBD1. Trimming took 6 bases from V and 8 from J; bases not matched to a gene: 9. Looked up from germline, CDR1 is MNHNS and CDR2 is SASEGT. This CDR3 is 14 amino acids long.

The gene calls are TRBV6-5 and TRBJ1-6, with D possibly being TRBD1 (5 bases). CDR1 and CDR2 from the germline V gene are MNHEY and SVGAGI. V gave up 6 bases and J gave up 10 bases, with 16 bases separating them. CDR3 length equals 14 residues. CDR3 in amino acids: CASRTAGPRSPLHF. The CDR3 DNA follows: TGTGCCAGCAGGACTGCGGGGCCCAGGTCACCCCTCCACTTT.

V gene TRBV19 combines with J gene TRBJ2-3, with no clear D. Deletions cut 5 bases from V and 10 bases from J, with 19 bases between. The CDR3 totals 14 residues. CDR1 LNHDA and CDR2 SQIVND come from the germline V gene (reference sequence). The DNA for the CDR3 is TGTGCCAGTAGTTCCCGACACCCCCCAGACGCGCAGTATTTT. It codes for CASSSRHPPDAQYF.

The rearrangement joins TRBV5-4 to TRBJ2-1; 9 nucleotides align to TRBD2. This CDR3 spans 14 amino acids. J was trimmed by 9 bases and V by 5 bases; bases with no gene match: 9. Germline CDR1 is SGHNT and CDR2 is YYREEE (reference sequence). CDR3 amino acids: CASSRGGGAGEQFF. The CDR3, as DNA: TGTGCCAGCAGTCGCGGCGGGGGGGCGGGTGAGCAGTTCTTC.

The chain joins TRBV7-6 to TRBJ2-5; 7 positions match TRBD2. With 5 bases clipped from V and 4 bases from J, the junction kept 10 bases outside the gene matches. The CDR3 is 15 amino acids. Germline lookup yields CDR1 SGHVS and CDR2 FNYEAQ. CDR3 DNA sequence: TGTGCCAGCAGCCCACAACGGGGGGTTGGAGAGACCCAGTACTTC. Amino acids: CASSPQRGVGETQYF.

This sequence joins TRBV4-3 and TRBJ2-5; either TRBD1 or TRBD2 may fit D (6 bases each). The V end was cut by 2 bases, the J end by 4 bases, with 11 bases between. There are 14 residues in the CDR3. Germline CDR1 reads LGHNA; CDR2 reads YSLEER. The CDR3 loop is CASSQTGRGETQYF. The CDR3 coding sequence is TGCGCCAGCAGCCAAACAGGGCGGGGAGAGACCCAGTACTTC.

This clone has more than one count but fewer than ten. V and J are TRBV19 and TRBJ1-6; D is undetermined. The CDR3 extends over 16 amino acids. The V gene lost 5 bases and the J gene lost 3 bases, with 14 bases spanning the gap. CDR1 LNHDA and CDR2 SQIVND come from the germline V gene (reference sequence). CDR3 protein: CASSFGDSGYNSPLHF. Written as DNA, the CDR3 is TGTGCCAGTAGTTTTGGCGACTCAGGCTATAATTCACCCCTCCACTTT.

The chain links TRBV7-9 to TRBJ2-5; D unclear. CDR1 and CDR2 (germline): SEHNR, FQNEAQ (reference sequence). Trimming shortened V by 7 bases and J by 3 bases, and 6 bases separated the two germline ends. This CDR3 is 11 amino acids long. The CDR3 DNA sequence: TGTGCCAGCATTTCAGAAGAGACCCAGTACTTC. It codes for CASISEETQYF.